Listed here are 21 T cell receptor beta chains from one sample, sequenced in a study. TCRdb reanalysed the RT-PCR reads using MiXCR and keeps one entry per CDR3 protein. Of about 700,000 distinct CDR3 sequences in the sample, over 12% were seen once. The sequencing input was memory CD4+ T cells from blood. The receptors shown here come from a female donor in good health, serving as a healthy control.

The chain's CDR3 is CASSLGRGGGGRSNEQFF. CDR3 bases: TGTGCCAGCAGCTTAGGGAGGGGAGGCGGCGGGAGGTCGAATGAGCAGTTCTTC. The gene calls are TRBV5-4 and TRBJ2-1; 8 positions match TRBD2. V trimming: 2 bases; J trimming: 7 bases; junction bases outside the gene matches: 17. Germline CDR1 reads SGHNT; CDR2 reads YYREEE (reference sequence). The CDR3 loop spans 18 amino acids. Looking up the rest from reference TRBV5-4 and TRBJ2-1 gives the full variable domain: ETGVTQSPTHLIKTRGQQVTLRCSSQSGHNTVSWYQQALGQGPQFIFQYYREEENGRGNFPPRFSGLQFPNYSSELNVNALELDDSALYLCASSLGRGGGGRSNEQFFGPGTRLTVL.

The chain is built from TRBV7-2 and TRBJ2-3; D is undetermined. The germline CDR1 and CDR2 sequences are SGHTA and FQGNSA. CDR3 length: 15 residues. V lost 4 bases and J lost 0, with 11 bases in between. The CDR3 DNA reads TGTGCCAGCAGCTACGTTCGAACTAGCACAGATACGCAGTATTTT. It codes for CASSYVRTSTDTQYF.

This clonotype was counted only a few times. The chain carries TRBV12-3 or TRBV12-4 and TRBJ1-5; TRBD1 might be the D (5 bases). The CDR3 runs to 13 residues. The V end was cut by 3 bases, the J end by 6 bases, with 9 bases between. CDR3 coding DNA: TGTGCCAGCAGTTTTACCCAGGGTCAGCCCCAGCATTTT. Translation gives CASSFTQGQPQHF.

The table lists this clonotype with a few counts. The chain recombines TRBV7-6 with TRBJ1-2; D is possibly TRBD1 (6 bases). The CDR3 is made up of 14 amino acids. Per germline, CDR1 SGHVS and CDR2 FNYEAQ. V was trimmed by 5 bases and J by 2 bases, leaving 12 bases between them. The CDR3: CASSPGVENYGYTF. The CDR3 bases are TGTGCCAGCAGCCCAGGGGTCGAAAACTATGGCTACACCTTC. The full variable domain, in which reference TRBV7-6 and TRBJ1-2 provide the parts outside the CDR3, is GAGVSQSPRYKVTKRGQDVALRCDPISGHVSLYWYRQALGQGPEFLTYFNYEAQQDKSGLPNDRFSAERPEGSISTLTIQRTEQRDSAMYRCASSPGVENYGYTFGSGTRLTVV.

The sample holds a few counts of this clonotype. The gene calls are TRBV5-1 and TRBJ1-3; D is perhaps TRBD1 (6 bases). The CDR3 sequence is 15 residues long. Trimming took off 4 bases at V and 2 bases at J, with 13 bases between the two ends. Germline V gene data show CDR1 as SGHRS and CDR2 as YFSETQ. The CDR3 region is CASSPSGQTGNTIYF. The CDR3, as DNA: TGCGCCAGCAGCCCATCGGGACAAACTGGAAACACCATATATTTT.

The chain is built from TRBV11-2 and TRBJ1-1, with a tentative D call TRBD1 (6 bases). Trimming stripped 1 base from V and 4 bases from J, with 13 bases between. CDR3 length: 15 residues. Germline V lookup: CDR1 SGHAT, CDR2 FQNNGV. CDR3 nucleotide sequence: TGTGCCAGCAGCTTAGTAGGGGGGCTAAGCACTGAAGCTTTCTTT. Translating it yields CASSLVGGLSTEAFF. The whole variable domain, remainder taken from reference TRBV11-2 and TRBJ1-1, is EAGVAQSPRYKIIEKRQSVAFWCNPISGHATLYWYQQILGQGPKLLIQFQNNGVVDDSQLPKDRFSAERLKGVDSTLKIQPAKLEDSAVYLCASSLVGGLSTEAFFGQGTRLTVV.

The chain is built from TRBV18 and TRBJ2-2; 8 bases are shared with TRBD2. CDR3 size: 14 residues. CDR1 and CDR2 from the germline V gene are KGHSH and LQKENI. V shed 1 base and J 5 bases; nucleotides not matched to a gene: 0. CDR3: CASSPQRETGELFF. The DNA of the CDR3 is TGTGCCAGCTCACCACAGCGGGAGACCGGGGAGCTGTTTTTT.

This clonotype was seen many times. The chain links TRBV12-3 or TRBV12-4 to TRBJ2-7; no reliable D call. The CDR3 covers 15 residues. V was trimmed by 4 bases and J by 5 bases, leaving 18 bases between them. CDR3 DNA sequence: TGTGCCAGCAGTTACGCCCAGGCCAGAATCCACGAGCAGTACTTC. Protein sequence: CASSYAQARIHEQYF.

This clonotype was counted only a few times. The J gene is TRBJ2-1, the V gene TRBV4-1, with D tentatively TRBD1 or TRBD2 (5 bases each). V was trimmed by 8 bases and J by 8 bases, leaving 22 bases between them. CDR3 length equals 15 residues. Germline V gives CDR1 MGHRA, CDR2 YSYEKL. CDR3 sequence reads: CASGDNGARADEQFF. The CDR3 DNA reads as TGCGCCAGCGGTGATAACGGGGCACGGGCCGATGAGCAGTTCTTC.

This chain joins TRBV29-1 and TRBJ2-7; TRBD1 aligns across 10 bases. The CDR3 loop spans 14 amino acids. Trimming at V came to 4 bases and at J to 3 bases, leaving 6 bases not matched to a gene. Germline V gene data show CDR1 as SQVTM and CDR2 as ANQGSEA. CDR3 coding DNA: TGCAGCGTTGCAAGGGACAGGGGAATCTACGAGCAGTACTTC. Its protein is CSVARDRGIYEQYF.

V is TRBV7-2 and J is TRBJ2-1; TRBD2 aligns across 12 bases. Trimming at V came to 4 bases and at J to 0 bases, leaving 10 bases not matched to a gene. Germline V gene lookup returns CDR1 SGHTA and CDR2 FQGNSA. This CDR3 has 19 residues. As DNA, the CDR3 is TGTGCCAGCAGCTCCCTGGGACTAGCGGGCTGGAGCTCCTACAATGAGCAGTTCTTC. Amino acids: CASSSLGLAGWSSYNEQFF.

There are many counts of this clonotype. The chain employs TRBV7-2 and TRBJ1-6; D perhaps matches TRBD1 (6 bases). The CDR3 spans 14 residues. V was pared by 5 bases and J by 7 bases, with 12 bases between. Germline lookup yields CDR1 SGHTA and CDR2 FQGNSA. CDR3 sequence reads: CASSTQGRNSPLHF. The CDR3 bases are TGTGCCAGCAGCACACAGGGTAGGAATTCACCCCTCCACTTT.

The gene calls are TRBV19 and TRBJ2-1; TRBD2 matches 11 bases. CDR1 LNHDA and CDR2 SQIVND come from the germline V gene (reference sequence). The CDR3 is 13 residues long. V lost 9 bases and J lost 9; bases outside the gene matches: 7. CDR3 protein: CASGTSGYGEQFF. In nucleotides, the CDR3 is TGTGCCAGCGGGACTAGCGGCTACGGTGAGCAGTTCTTC. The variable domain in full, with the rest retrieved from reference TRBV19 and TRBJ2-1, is DGGITQSPKYLFRKEGQNVTLSCEQNLNHDAMYWYRQDPGQGLRLIYYSQIVNDFQKGDIAEGYSVSREKKESFPLTVTSAQKNPTAFYLCASGTSGYGEQFFGPGTRLTVL.

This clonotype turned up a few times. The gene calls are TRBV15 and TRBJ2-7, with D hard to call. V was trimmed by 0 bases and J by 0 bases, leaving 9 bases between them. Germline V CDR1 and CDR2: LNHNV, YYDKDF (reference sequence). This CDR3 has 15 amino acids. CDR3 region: CATSRDVDFSYEQYF. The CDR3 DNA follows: TGTGCCACCAGCAGAGATGTTGACTTCTCCTACGAGCAGTACTTC.

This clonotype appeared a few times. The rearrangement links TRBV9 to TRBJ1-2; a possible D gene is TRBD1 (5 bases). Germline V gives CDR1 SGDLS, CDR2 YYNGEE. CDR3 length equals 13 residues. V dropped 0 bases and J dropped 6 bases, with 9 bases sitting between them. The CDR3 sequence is CASSVVGGNGYTF. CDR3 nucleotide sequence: TGTGCCAGCAGCGTAGTGGGGGGAAATGGCTACACCTTC.

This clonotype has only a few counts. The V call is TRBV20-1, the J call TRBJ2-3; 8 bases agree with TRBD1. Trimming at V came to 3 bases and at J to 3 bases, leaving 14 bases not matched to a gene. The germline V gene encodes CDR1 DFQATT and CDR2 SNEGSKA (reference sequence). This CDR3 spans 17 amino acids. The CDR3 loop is CSASPLRRQGATDTQYF. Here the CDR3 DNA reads TGCAGTGCTAGCCCCCTTAGACGGCAGGGGGCGACAGATACGCAGTATTTT.

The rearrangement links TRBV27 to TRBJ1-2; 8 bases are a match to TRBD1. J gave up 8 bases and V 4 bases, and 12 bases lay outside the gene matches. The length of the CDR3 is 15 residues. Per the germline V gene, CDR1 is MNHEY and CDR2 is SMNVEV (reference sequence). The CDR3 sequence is CASSSLGQGVWGYTF. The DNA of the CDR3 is TGTGCCAGCAGTTCCCTCGGACAGGGAGTGTGGGGCTACACCTTC.

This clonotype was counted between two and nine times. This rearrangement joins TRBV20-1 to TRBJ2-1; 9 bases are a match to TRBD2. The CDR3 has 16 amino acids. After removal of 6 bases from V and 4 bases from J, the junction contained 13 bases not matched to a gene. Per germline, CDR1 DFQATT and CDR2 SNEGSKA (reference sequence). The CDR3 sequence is CSASPHAGGGYNEQFF. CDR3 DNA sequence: TGCAGTGCGAGTCCCCATGCGGGGGGGGGGTACAATGAGCAGTTCTTC.

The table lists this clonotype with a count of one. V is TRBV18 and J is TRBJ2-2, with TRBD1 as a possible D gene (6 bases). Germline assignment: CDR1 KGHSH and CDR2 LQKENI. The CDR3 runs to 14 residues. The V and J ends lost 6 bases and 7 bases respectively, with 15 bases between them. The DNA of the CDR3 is TGTGCCAGCTCTTTTGACAGGACGCGCGGGGAGCTGTTTTTT. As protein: CASSFDRTRGELFF. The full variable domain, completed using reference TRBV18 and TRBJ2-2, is NAGVMQNPRHLVRRRGQEARLRCSPMKGHSHVYWYRQLPEEGLKFMVYLQKENIIDESGMPKERFSAEFPKEGPSILRIQQVVRGDSAAYFCASSFDRTRGELFFGEGSRLTVL.

For the CDR3, the DNA is TGTGCCAGCAGCCCTCCACTAGCCCACGGGGGTGAGCAGTTCTTC. It is translated as CASSPPLAHGGEQFF. The chain employs TRBV7-8 and TRBJ2-1, with TRBD2 as a possible D gene (6 bases). This CDR3 region has 15 residues. V shed 5 bases and J shed 9 bases, with 20 bases lying between them. Germline V gene sequence: CDR1 SGHVS, CDR2 FQNEAQ. The entire variable domain, with the rest obtained from reference TRBV7-8 and TRBJ2-1, is as follows: GAGVSQSPRYKVAKRGQDVALRCDPISGHVSLFWYQQALGQGPEFLTYFQNEAQLDKSGLPSDRFFAERPEGSVSTLKIQRTQQEDSAVYLCASSPPLAHGGEQFFGPGTRLTVL.

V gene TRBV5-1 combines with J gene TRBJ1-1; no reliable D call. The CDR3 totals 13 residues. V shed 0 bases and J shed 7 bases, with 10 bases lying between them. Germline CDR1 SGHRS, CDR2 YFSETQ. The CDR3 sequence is CASSLEGGFEAFF. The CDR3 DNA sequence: TGCGCCAGCAGCTTGGAAGGAGGGTTTGAAGCTTTCTTT.